One and the same sample provided the 21 T cell receptor beta chains below, sequenced in a study of early T cells in non-severe SARS-CoV-2 infection. One entry per CDR3 protein, called by TCRdb with MiXCR from the 5' RACE reads. The table lists 100,000 to 150,000 distinct CDR3 sequences, around 14% of them singletons, with 21% in the top ten. Sequenced material: whole blood. Receptors originate from an adult who was a healthcare worker with PCR-confirmed SARS-CoV-2 infection or an uninfected control (not recorded which).

The chain combines TRBV3-1 with TRBJ2-7; a weak D match, TRBD2 (6 bases). V was trimmed by 4 bases and J by 0 bases, leaving 16 bases between them. CDR1 is LGHDT, CDR2 YNNKEL, per germline (reference sequence). The CDR3 extends over 16 amino acids. The DNA for the CDR3 is TGTGCCAGCAGCCCCGCTGGGAGGCCGAGCTCCTACGAGCAGTACTTC. The encoded protein is CASSPAGRPSSYEQYF.

The chain recombines TRBV5-1 with TRBJ1-2; possibly TRBD1 for D (5 bases). Germline V gene data show CDR1 as SGHRS and CDR2 as YFSETQ. The CDR3 totals 14 residues. Trimming shortened V by 2 bases and J by 5 bases, and 13 bases separated the two germline ends. CDR3 DNA sequence: TGCGCCAGCAGCTTAAGTACAGGTGGATATGGCTACACCTTC. This encodes CASSLSTGGYGYTF.

The rearrangement uses TRBV20-1 and TRBJ1-2, with D uncertain. Germline lookup yields CDR1 DFQATT and CDR2 SNEGSKA (reference sequence). V was clipped by 3 bases and J by 2 bases, with 7 bases between them. The CDR3 is 12 amino acids. The CDR3 loop reads CSASYGNYGYTF. In DNA, the CDR3 is TGCAGTGCTAGCTACGGAAACTATGGCTACACCTTC.

The J gene is TRBJ1-1, the V gene TRBV7-9; no definite D call. Trimming took 1 base from V and 6 from J, leaving 9 bases between them. Germline CDR1 SEHNR, CDR2 FQNEAQ (reference sequence). The CDR3 contains 13 residues. The CDR3, as DNA: TGTGCCAGCAGCTTAGTGGGAAACTCTGAAGCTTTCTTT. This encodes CASSLVGNSEAFF.

This rearrangement joins TRBV5-4 to TRBJ1-6, with D perhaps TRBD1 (5 bases). V gave up 3 bases and J gave up 10 bases, with 20 bases separating them. This CDR3 has 16 residues. Germline values: CDR1 SGHNT, CDR2 YYREEE (reference sequence). CDR3 coding DNA: TGTGCCAGCAGCTCAGCGGGGGAGGGCATAAGATCACCCCTCCACTTT. As protein: CASSSAGEGIRSPLHF.

This chain connects TRBV18 to TRBJ1-5, with a tentative D call TRBD1 (5 bases). The CDR3 spans 15 residues. Per the germline V gene, CDR1 is KGHSH and CDR2 is LQKENI. Trimming removed 2 bases at V and 3 bases at J, with 11 bases between. The chain's CDR3 is CASSPSQGFNQPQHF. The CDR3 coding sequence is TGTGCCAGCTCACCATCCCAGGGCTTCAATCAGCCCCAGCATTTT.

This clonotype was picked up a small number of times. The V call is TRBV10-3, the J call TRBJ1-1; D might be TRBD1 (5 bases). Germline-derived CDR1 and CDR2 are ENHRY and SYGVKD. The CDR3 loop spans 17 amino acids. V lost 2 bases and J 1 base, leaving 17 bases between the germline ends. Written as DNA, the CDR3 is TGTGCCATCAGTGAGACGGACTGGGGAGGGACGAACACTGAAGCTTTCTTT. It translates to CAISETDWGGTNTEAFF.

This clonotype was counted only a few times. V is TRBV27 and J is TRBJ1-1; TRBD1 matches 7 bases. V was pared by 4 bases and J by 2 bases, with 4 bases of the junction left unmatched. The CDR3 runs 14 residues. Germline CDR1 and CDR2: MNHEY and SMNVEV (reference sequence). DNA for the CDR3: TGTGCCAGCAGTTCGGGACAGCTAAACACTGAAGCTTTCTTT. Its protein is CASSSGQLNTEAFF.

The J gene is TRBJ2-5, the V gene TRBV20-1; maybe TRBD2 (7 bases). Germline values: CDR1 DFQATT, CDR2 SNEGSKA (reference sequence). V dropped 0 bases and J dropped 4 bases, with 15 bases sitting between them. This CDR3 is 15 amino acids long. The CDR3 coding sequence is TGCAGTGCTAGAGAGGGCGGGGGCATGGGAGAGACCCAGTACTTC. Translation: CSAREGGGMGETQYF.

CDR3 amino acids: CASSLSLGTGGELFF. In DNA, the CDR3 is TGTGCCAGCAGTTTATCACTAGGGACCGGCGGGGAGCTGTTTTTT. The chain recombines TRBV12-3 or TRBV12-4 with TRBJ2-2; D possibly matches TRBD1 or TRBD2 (5 bases each). The CDR3 has 15 amino acids. Trimming pared 2 bases from V and 7 bases from J, leaving 14 bases between.

The chain employs TRBV18 and TRBJ1-4; unclear D gene. The germline V gene encodes CDR1 KGHSH and CDR2 LQKENI. The CDR3 sequence is 16 residues long. V was pared by 4 bases and J by 7 bases, with 19 bases between. The CDR3 protein is CASSQREVWGSEKLFF. CDR3 bases: TGTGCCAGCTCACAACGGGAGGTTTGGGGAAGTGAAAAACTGTTTTTT. The full variable domain, its missing parts supplied by reference TRBV18 and TRBJ1-4, is NAGVMQNPRHLVRRRGQEARLRCSPMKGHSHVYWYRQLPEEGLKFMVYLQKENIIDESGMPKERFSAEFPKEGPSILRIQQVVRGDSAAYFCASSQREVWGSEKLFFGSGTQLSVL.

This clonotype has only a few counts. This rearrangement joins TRBV13 to TRBJ2-3; 8 bases agree with TRBD2. V lost 4 bases to trimming and J lost 2 bases; unmatched junction nucleotides: 5. Germline-derived CDR1 and CDR2 are PRHDT and FYEKMQ (reference sequence). CDR3 size: 15 residues. The CDR3 DNA follows: TGTGCCAGCAGCTCCGTAGCGGGGTCCACAGATACGCAGTATTTT. This translates into CASSSVAGSTDTQYF.

This clonotype was detected many times. The rearrangement links TRBV5-6 to TRBJ2-5; TRBD1 is a possible D gene (6 bases). Trimming took 4 bases from V and 4 from J, leaving 14 bases between them. The germline CDR1 and CDR2 sequences are SGHDT and YYEEEE. The CDR3 sequence is 14 residues long. Here the CDR3 reads CASSAQGSPETQYF. Written as DNA, the CDR3 is TGTGCCAGCAGCGCCCAGGGGTCCCCAGAGACCCAGTACTTC.

J is TRBJ1-1 and V is TRBV10-3; D uncertain. This CDR3 comprises 13 residues. The germline gives CDR1 ENHRY, CDR2 SYGVKD. The V and J ends lost 0 bases and 5 bases respectively, with 7 bases between them. CDR3 sequence (DNA): TGTGCCATCAGTGAGTCGGGAGCTACTGAAGCTTTCTTT. Protein product: CAISESGATEAFF.

This clonotype was recorded a few times. This chain links TRBV9 with TRBJ1-1; 7 positions agree with TRBD1. CDR3 length: 16 amino acids. Germline CDR1 and CDR2: SGDLS and YYNGEE. J gave up 5 bases and V 4 bases, and 14 bases lay outside the gene matches. CDR3 in DNA: TGTGCCAGCAGCCCTGAACACACGACAGGGCGAACTGAAGCTTTCTTT. This encodes CASSPEHTTGRTEAFF.

The rearrangement links TRBV6-6 to TRBJ1-5, with D perhaps TRBD1 (5 bases). Germline V gene data show CDR1 as MNHNY and CDR2 as SVGAGI (reference sequence). The CDR3 spans 16 residues. The germline V and J ends were trimmed by 4 bases and 0 bases, with 13 bases remaining between them. CDR3 amino acids: CASSWAGSDSNQPQHF. CDR3 bases: TGTGCCAGCAGTTGGGCAGGGTCGGATAGCAATCAGCCCCAGCATTTT.

The chain carries TRBV6-6 and TRBJ2-5; 7 bases map to TRBD1. Germline trimming cut 10 bases from V and 5 bases from J; bases unmatched to any gene: 10. This CDR3 contains 13 residues. Germline V gene data show CDR1 as MNHNY and CDR2 as SVGAGI (reference sequence). The CDR3 nucleotides read TGTGCCACCACCGTTGACAGGGCCGAGACCCAGTACTTC. Amino acid sequence: CATTVDRAETQYF.

This clonotype was counted a few times. The genes are TRBV10-3 and TRBJ1-3; D not resolved. Germline-derived CDR1 and CDR2 are ENHRY and SYGVKD. The CDR3 is made up of 15 amino acids. V dropped 5 bases and J dropped 1 base, with 12 bases sitting between them. CDR3 loop: CAISNSGFSGNTIYF. CDR3 nucleotides: TGTGCCATCAGTAACTCGGGGTTTTCTGGAAACACCATATATTTT.

This clonotype was detected once. The V call is TRBV20-1, the J call TRBJ2-4, with D unclear. The germline CDR1 and CDR2 sequences are DFQATT and SNEGSKA (reference sequence). This CDR3 is 16 amino acids long. V was pared by 0 bases and J by 0 bases, with 12 bases between. The CDR3 coding sequence is TGCAGTGCTAGAGATCCTTTGGCCCGAGCCAAAAACATTCAGTACTTC. As protein: CSARDPLARAKNIQYF.

The rearrangement uses TRBV7-2 and TRBJ2-1; weak D call: TRBD2 (6 bases). V was pared by 2 bases and J by 12 bases, with 8 bases between. From germline, CDR1 is SGHTA and CDR2 FQGNSA. This CDR3 contains 11 residues. The CDR3 DNA follows: TGTGCCAGCAGCTTACAGGGAGGGCAGTTCTTC. Translated: CASSLQGGQFF.

The chain is built from TRBV6-6 and TRBJ2-7, with a possible D match to TRBD2 (7 bases). The CDR3 sequence is 13 residues long. V shed 2 bases and J shed 6 bases, with 11 bases lying between them. Germline CDR1 reads MNHNY; CDR2 reads SVGAGI (reference sequence). For the CDR3, the DNA is TGTGCCAGCAGTTACGGGGAGGGGGTCGAGCAGTACTTC. Its translation: CASSYGEGVEQYF.